This T cell receptor (beta chain) comes out of a study of shared clonotypes between healthy human individuals. Findings and caveats of the study: Naive subsets usually exceeded memory subsets in estimated richness. The sole specimen, blood, was sampled, and tissue repertoires likely differ. Donor scarcity curtailed the genetic and exposure-history diversity represented herein.

Trimming stripped 6 bases from V and 4 bases from J, with 12 bases between. CDR1 and CDR2 from the germline V gene are MNHNS and SASEGT. This CDR3 is 13 amino acids long. For this clone: What it binds is not known.

TCRdb's copy holds only in-frame clones and misses some; the assay was immunoSEQ multiplex PCR. Here the sample spans some 1.1 million clones, roughly 80% being singletons. Splitting of CD4+ cells produced CD45RA+ naive and CD45RA-negative memory subsets. The sequence was obtained from a man younger than 35 in good health. Some clones in this sample may be carry-over from other donors' samples. This sequence joins TRBV6-1 and TRBJ1-2; no clear D. Sequences were obtained from memory CD4+ T cells from PBMCs. The subset here: CD45RA-negative fraction. DNA for the CDR3: TGTGCCAGCAGCTTGGTGATTCTCTATGGCTACACCTTC. Translating gives CASSLVILYGYTF.